A single sample gave rise to the 17 T cell receptor beta chains below, sequenced in a study of blood T cell repertoires in COVID-19. Here immunoSEQ multiplex PCR was the method, and the copy in TCRdb shows in-frame clones only, minus some. Of a few hundred thousand clones listed, roughly four fifths are singletons. Material: PBMCs or T cells enriched from blood (not recorded which). Receptors were obtained from a man aged 40-49 years who had recovered from COVID-19.

The count of this clone is one. V gene TRBV6-5 combines with J gene TRBJ2-7; D is perhaps TRBD2 (6 bases). V was cut by 5 bases and J by 5 bases, with 19 bases left in between. CDR1 MNHEY and CDR2 SVGAGI come from the germline V gene. The CDR3 length is 15 residues. The CDR3 region is CASSRTGTPPDEQYF. The CDR3 nucleotides read TGTGCCAGCAGTCGAACCGGGACTCCTCCCGACGAGCAGTACTTC.

This clone was detected once. This chain connects TRBV5-1 to TRBJ1-4; TRBD1 might be the D (5 bases). CDR3 length: 16 amino acids. Looked up from germline, CDR1 is SGHRS and CDR2 is YFSETQ. The ends were cut back, 0 bases at V and 8 bases at J, with 17 bases in the middle. The CDR3 nucleotides read TGCGCCAGCAGCTTGGAAGGGGTGTACGGGCCGGAAAAACTGTTTTTT. This sequence encodes CASSLEGVYGPEKLFF.

The V gene is TRBV27, the J gene TRBJ2-3; the match to TRBD2 covers 8 bases. Trimming removed 8 bases from V and 2 bases from J; junction bases left unmatched: 12. The germline CDR1 and CDR2 sequences are MNHEY and SMNVEV (reference sequence). The length of the CDR3 is 16 residues. The DNA of the CDR3 is TGTGCCAGCCTCACTTGGACTAGCACCGCCACAGATACGCAGTATTTT. It encodes CASLTWTSTATDTQYF.

Here the CDR3 reads CASSPSVRGATNEKLFF. The CDR3 DNA follows: TGCGCCAGCAGCCCGTCCGTCAGAGGCGCAACTAATGAAAAACTGTTTTTT. The V call is TRBV4-3, the J call TRBJ1-4, with D uncertain. This CDR3 has 17 residues. Trimming took off 4 bases at V and 0 bases at J, with 15 bases between the two ends. Germline V gene sequence: CDR1 LGHNA, CDR2 YSLEER.

The chain carries TRBV19 and TRBJ2-5; the D gene is possibly TRBD2 (7 bases). V lost 1 base to trimming and J lost 7 bases, with 13 bases between them. The germline V gene has CDR1 LNHDA and CDR2 SQIVND (reference sequence). This CDR3 is 14 amino acids long. The CDR3 region is CASSIAGGRRTQYF. CDR3 bases: TGTGCCAGTAGTATAGCCGGGGGGCGGCGGACCCAGTACTTC.

The V gene is TRBV28, the J gene TRBJ1-6; D call uncertain. The CDR3 is made up of 14 amino acids. Trimming cost V 3 bases and J 8 bases, with 11 bases left between them. Germline V lookup: CDR1 MDHEN, CDR2 SYDVKM. CDR3 coding DNA: TGTGCCAGCAGTTTGGAGGCCGGATATTCACCCCTCCACTTT. It yields the protein CASSLEAGYSPLHF.

The chain carries TRBV4-1 and TRBJ1-2; TRBD1 matches at 7 bases. This CDR3 region has 15 residues. In germline, CDR1 is MGHRA, CDR2 YSYEKL. The trim removed 2 bases at V and 2 bases at J, leaving 5 bases unmatched. CDR3 residues: CASSQTVGQNYGYTF. The CDR3, as DNA: TGCGCCAGCAGCCAAACCGTGGGACAGAACTATGGCTACACCTTC.

The chain combines TRBV6-5 with TRBJ2-5; possibly TRBD1 for D (6 bases). The germline gives CDR1 MNHEY, CDR2 SVGAGI. The CDR3 has 12 amino acids. The V end lost 6 bases, the J end lost 4 bases, and 9 bases lay between the germline ends. CDR3 residues: CASRGASETQYF. Written as DNA, the CDR3 is TGTGCCAGCAGGGGGGCATCAGAGACCCAGTACTTC.

The chain recombines TRBV24-1 with TRBJ2-2; TRBD2 matches 15 bases. Germline trimming cut 4 bases from V and 4 bases from J; bases unmatched to any gene: 12. The germline CDR1 and CDR2 sequences are KGHDR and SFDVKD. The CDR3 loop spans 20 amino acids. In DNA, the CDR3 is TGTGCCACCAGTGACCAGGCGGGACTAGCGGGAGGCTCGAGCACCGGGGAGCTGTTTTTT. Translating gives CATSDQAGLAGGSSTGELFF.

V gene TRBV4-3 combines with J gene TRBJ1-1; TRBD1 aligns across 8 bases. V dropped 4 bases and J dropped 3; count of bases not matched to a gene: 4. CDR1 and CDR2 from the germline V gene are LGHNA and YSLEER. The CDR3 consists of 14 residues. The CDR3 nucleotides are TGCGCCAGCAGCCCCCAACAGGGGGACACTGAAGCTTTCTTT. Amino acid sequence: CASSPQQGDTEAFF.

This clone was recorded once. The chain carries TRBV6-5 and TRBJ2-1, with a tentative D call TRBD1 (5 bases). The CDR3 sequence is 15 residues long. The germline CDR1 and CDR2 sequences are MNHEY and SVGAGI. The germline V and J ends were trimmed by 1 base and 6 bases, with 13 bases remaining between them. The CDR3 DNA follows: TGTGCCAGCAGTTACTATGGGGCCGAAGGCAATGAGCAGTTCTTC. It specifies CASSYYGAEGNEQFF.

This sequence joins TRBV28 and TRBJ2-1; D is perhaps TRBD2 (5 bases). The CDR3 length is 17 residues. V was shortened by 3 bases and J by 5 bases, with 20 bases between the two germline ends. Germline-derived CDR1 and CDR2 are MDHEN and SYDVKM. CDR3 sequence reads: CASSFVGVLGRNNEQFF. The CDR3 bases are TGTGCCAGCAGTTTCGTCGGGGTATTGGGCCGGAACAATGAGCAGTTCTTC.

The chain is built from TRBV6-2 or TRBV6-3 and TRBJ2-2; TRBD2 is a possible D gene (6 bases). This CDR3 is built from 16 residues. CDR1 MNHEY and CDR2 SVGEGT come from the germline V gene. Trimming took off 4 bases at V and 0 bases at J, with 12 bases between the two ends. This CDR3 reads CASSSRRGANTGELFF. CDR3 nucleotides: TGTGCCAGCAGTTCTAGGAGGGGCGCGAACACCGGGGAGCTGTTTTTT.

The V and J genes are TRBV9 and TRBJ1-3; tentative D call: TRBD1 (5 bases). Deletions cut 3 bases from V and 7 bases from J, with 20 bases between. The CDR3 is 16 residues long. Germline V gene sequence: CDR1 SGDLS, CDR2 YYNGEE. The CDR3 DNA follows: TGTGCCAGCAGCGAAAGTACCGGGACTACGGGGAACACCATATATTTT. It specifies CASSESTGTTGNTIYF.

V is TRBV7-9 and J is TRBJ1-2; 10 nucleotides line up with TRBD1. The CDR3 is made up of 17 amino acids. Germline V CDR1 and CDR2: SEHNR, FQNEAQ (reference sequence). With V trimmed by 4 bases and J by 7 bases, 15 bases remained unmatched. The CDR3 here is CASSSLPFKTGGGGYTF. The CDR3 DNA reads TGTGCCAGCAGCTCATTACCATTTAAGACAGGGGGCGGTGGCTACACCTTC.

This chain connects TRBV11-2 to TRBJ2-7; maybe TRBD2 (5 bases). The CDR3 sequence is 14 residues long. Germline V gives CDR1 SGHAT, CDR2 FQNNGV. V lost 3 bases, J lost 2 bases, and 11 bases lay in between. CDR3 bases: TGTGCCAGCAGCTTTACCCGGGGTACCTACGAGCAGTACTTC. It translates to CASSFTRGTYEQYF.

The chain uses TRBV3-1 (or the pseudogene TRBV3-2) and TRBJ2-3; possible D gene TRBD2, 6 bases. Trimming removed 4 bases at V and 4 bases at J, with 12 bases between. The CDR3 length is 14 residues. Germline assignment: CDR1 LGHDT and CDR2 YNNKEL (reference sequence). CDR3 sequence (DNA): TGTGCCAGCAGCCGGGGAGGTACGGCAGATACGCAGTATTTT. This sequence encodes CASSRGGTADTQYF.